A single sample gave rise to the 8 T cell receptor beta chains below, sequenced in a study of cytomegalovirus exposure and HLA in healthy donors. PCR was performed using 60 Vbeta and 13 Jbeta primers. Repertoires were generated with immunoSEQ multiplex PCR, while TCRdb's copy carries only in-frame clones and drops some. The sample shows under 300,000 clones, about 90% of them seen only once. The specimen was PBMCs. The receptors shown here come from a girl aged 2 to 9 in good health and CMV-seronegative.

The chain recombines TRBV5-1 with TRBJ2-5, with D perhaps matching TRBD1 (6 bases). The V gene's germline CDR1 is SGHRS and CDR2 YFSETQ. Trimming left V 1 base short and J 6 bases short, with 13 bases between. This CDR3 contains 14 residues. The CDR3 DNA reads TGCGCCAGCAGCTTGTCGTCAGGGGAGAAGACCCAGTACTTC. This sequence encodes CASSLSSGEKTQYF.

The CDR3 is CASSLLAGTGDSPLHF. The DNA for the CDR3 is TGTGCCAGCAGCTTGTTGGCCGGGACAGGCGATTCACCCCTCCACTTT. V is TRBV5-6 and J is TRBJ1-6; TRBD1 agrees at 8 bases. The CDR3 totals 16 residues. CDR1 is SGHDT and CDR2 is YYEEEE in the germline V gene. J gave up 8 bases and V 1 base, and 8 bases lay outside the gene matches.

The chain links TRBV27 to TRBJ2-1; 8 nucleotides match TRBD2. J lost 7 bases, V lost 3 bases, and 5 bases had no gene match. The germline CDR1 and CDR2 sequences are MNHEY and SMNVEV (reference sequence). The CDR3 consists of 14 residues. The DNA for the CDR3 is TGTGCCAGCAGTTTGGCTAGCGGGTATAATGAGCAGTTCTTC. It translates to CASSLASGYNEQFF.

J is TRBJ2-5 and V is TRBV5-1; D gene uncertain. CDR1 and CDR2 (germline): SGHRS, YFSETQ. The CDR3 spans 14 residues. Trimming removed 2 bases at V and 1 base at J, with 9 bases between. CDR3: CASSFEQLQETQYF. In DNA, the CDR3 is TGCGCCAGCAGCTTCGAGCAACTCCAAGAGACCCAGTACTTC.

As to this clone: One junction end does not reproduce the germline sequence, and a read error may be involved. This chain connects TRBV7-9 to TRBJ1-5, with D possibly matching TRBD1 (5 bases). This CDR3 region has 17 residues. Germline CDR1 is SEHNR and CDR2 is FQNEAQ (reference sequence). The CDR3 loop is CSSSLGDLGGDYQPQHF. CDR3 DNA: TGTTCCAGCAGCTTAGGCGATCTCGGGGGGGACTATCAGCCCCAGCATTTT.

CDR3 amino acids: CASSQDQGYYGYTF. CDR3 nucleotide sequence: TGTGCCAGCAGCCAAGATCAGGGATACTATGGCTACACCTTC. The rearrangement uses TRBV4-2 and TRBJ1-2; D is possibly TRBD1 (5 bases). This CDR3 has 14 residues. The germline V gene has CDR1 LGHNA and CDR2 YNFKEQ. The V end was cut by 0 bases, the J end by 3 bases, with 8 bases between.

J is TRBJ1-3 and V is TRBV9; D remains unclear. CDR1 and CDR2 from the germline V gene are SGDLS and YYNGEE. Trimming removed 0 bases at V and 3 bases at J, with 7 bases between. This CDR3 region has 14 residues. CDR3 in amino acids: CASSVVGYGNTIYF. DNA of the CDR3: TGTGCCAGCAGCGTAGTCGGTTATGGAAACACCATATATTTT.

The J gene is TRBJ2-2, the V gene TRBV10-3; D may be TRBD2 (7 bases). The CDR3 consists of 15 residues. Germline V gene data show CDR1 as ENHRY and CDR2 as SYGVKD. Trimming cost V 4 bases and J 1 base, with 10 bases left between them. The CDR3 DNA follows: TGTGCCATCAGTGCCGGGGGGCTGAACACCGGGGAGCTGTTTTTT. This encodes CAISAGGLNTGELFF.